This note documents a single T cell receptor beta chain sequence. The table came from immunoSEQ multiplex PCR; TCRdb's copy has only in-frame clones and leaves some out. The table has approximately 50,000 clones, approximately 94% seen once. These data originate in a study of control samples from healthy donors and cancer patients. Germline trimming cut 4 bases from V and 2 bases from J; bases unmatched to any gene: 5. The CDR3 extends over 14 amino acids. Germline-derived CDR1 and CDR2 are SGHRS and YFSETQ. The TCR originated in a man in his thirties or forties with colorectal cancer. This chain uses TRBV5-1 with TRBJ2-5; TRBD1 matches 7 bases. The sample was PBMCs. The CDR3 sequence is CASSVPGQQETQYF. Here the CDR3 DNA reads TGCGCCAGCAGCGTTCCGGGACAGCAAGAGACCCAGTACTTC.